Listed below are T cell receptor beta chains from one sample, sequenced in a study of follicular helper T cells after annual influenza vaccination. Data came from immunoSEQ multiplex PCR; TCRdb stores just in-frame clones and leaves some out. The data hold about 6,800 clones, with approximately 82% observed a single time. Source: CXCR5- memory CD4+ T cells sorted from blood, taken 7 days after influenza vaccination. The receptors here all came from an adult who received the influenza vaccine. CDR3s include the opening cysteine and the closing phenylalanine or tryptophan. A D gene is named only where the DNA matches it firmly. Size is omitted from some rows. Given values are once, few, many or a class for expanded clones.

v_call,cdr3_length,clone_size,d_call,j_call,cdr3_aa,cdr3_nt
TRBV4-1,15,NA,NA,TRBJ1-5,CASSQDSRGLQPQHF,TGCGCCAGCAGCCAAGATAGCCGCGGCTTGCAGCCCCAGCATTTT
TRBV6-5,16,NA,NA,TRBJ2-2,CASSYQSAVSAGELFF,TGTGCCAGCAGTTACCAATCAGCAGTCTCCGCCGGGGAGCTGTTTTTT
TRBV6-5,13,NA,NA,TRBJ1-1,CASSYSLGTEAFF,TGTGCCAGCAGTTACTCTTTGGGCACTGAAGCTTTCTTT
TRBV19,17,few,TRBD2,TRBJ2-1,CASTPTSGGAFGNEQFF,TGTGCCAGTACCCCGACTAGCGGGGGGGCCTTTGGCAATGAGCAGTTCTTC
TRBV5-1,16,NA,TRBD1,TRBJ1-1,CASSFGRPDRVDEAFF,TGCGCCAGCAGCTTCGGGCGGCCTGACAGGGTTGACGAAGCTTTCTTT
TRBV7-2,15,NA,NA,TRBJ2-2,CASSLGLGNTGELFF,TGTGCCAGCAGCTTAGGTCTGGGGAACACCGGGGAGCTGTTTTTT
TRBV6-1,13,few,NA,TRBJ1-6,CASSEYGNSPLHF,TGTGCCAGCAGTGAATACGGGAATTCACCCCTCCACTTT
TRBV11-2,16,NA,NA,TRBJ2-1,CASSFERDGIWYEQFF,TGTGCCAGCAGCTTCGAACGGGACGGAATTTGGTATGAGCAGTTCTTC
TRBV14,16,NA,NA,TRBJ2-5,CASSLLISRQQETQYF,TGTGCCAGCAGCCTACTGATCTCGAGACAGCAAGAGACCCAGTACTTC
TRBV18,14,NA,TRBD2,TRBJ2-3,CASSSGLAQDTQYF,TGTGCCAGCTCATCGGGACTAGCGCAAGATACGCAGTATTTT
TRBV15,15,NA,TRBD1,TRBJ2-6,CATSGDSSGANVLTF,TGTGCCACCAGCGGGGACAGCTCTGGGGCCAACGTCCTGACTTTC
TRBV11-3,17,NA,TRBD1,TRBJ2-1,CASSPGTGGSHYNEQFF,TGTGCCAGCAGCCCCGGGACAGGGGGATCGCACTACAATGAGCAGTTCTTC
TRBV4-2,16,NA,NA,TRBJ1-5,CASSQSPGVSNQPQHF,TGTGCCAGCAGCCAAAGTCCCGGGGTTAGCAATCAGCCCCAGCATTTT
TRBV4-2,13,NA,NA,TRBJ1-2,CASSQVTAWGYTF,TGTGCCAGCAGCCAAGTCACAGCATGGGGCTACACCTTC
TRBV19,14,NA,NA,TRBJ1-5,CASSGGQLNQPQHF,TGTGCCAGTAGTGGAGGGCAGCTCAATCAGCCCCAGCATTTT
TRBV19,16,NA,NA,TRBJ2-3,CASPRGREGLPNTQYF,TGTGCCAGTCCAAGGGGGCGAGAGGGACTACCAAATACGCAGTATTTT
TRBV20-1,11,once,NA,TRBJ2-7,CSARLIYEQYF,TGCAGTGCTAGACTGATATACGAGCAGTACTTC
TRBV29-1,12,NA,NA,TRBJ2-3,CSVERGGGTQYF,TGCAGCGTTGAAAGAGGGGGGGGAACGCAGTATTTT
TRBV6-1,15,NA,NA,TRBJ2-5,CASSWVQGNQETQYF,TGTGCCAGCAGTTGGGTACAGGGAAACCAAGAGACCCAGTACTTC
TRBV6-5,12,NA,NA,TRBJ2-1,CASSNPYNEQFF,TGTGCCAGCAGTAACCCATACAATGAGCAGTTCTTC
TRBV28,13,NA,NA,TRBJ1-1,CASSLTLGHRAFF,TGTGCCAGCAGTTTAACTTTGGGACACCGGGCTTTCTTT
TRBV10-3,14,NA,NA,TRBJ1-1,CAISDSPTNTEAFF,TGTGCCATCAGCGACAGTCCCACGAACACTGAAGCTTTCTTT
TRBV7-3,15,NA,NA,TRBJ2-5,CASSLLGQIQETQYF,TGTGCCAGCAGCTTACTAGGGCAGATCCAAGAGACCCAGTACTTC
TRBV28,16,NA,NA,TRBJ2-6,CATHGGSFSGANVLTF,TGTGCCACCCATGGCGGTAGTTTCTCTGGGGCCAACGTCCTGACTTTC
TRBV18,14,NA,NA,TRBJ1-5,CASSPPSGGQPQHF,TGTGCCAGCTCACCACCTTCTGGAGGCCAGCCCCAGCATTTT
TRBV7-9,16,NA,NA,TRBJ2-2,CVLPRGAVLRTGELFF,TGTGTCCTCCCCCGGGGGGCGGTGTTGCGGACCGGGGAGCTGTTTTTT
TRBV2,11,few,NA,TRBJ1-5,CASSVGQPQHF,TGTGCCAGCAGTGTAGGTCAGCCCCAGCATTTT
TRBV19,16,once,TRBD2,TRBJ2-5,CASSSGTSGLQETQYF,TGTGCCAGTAGTAGCGGGACTAGCGGCCTCCAAGAGACCCAGTACTTC
TRBV7-2,16,NA,TRBD2,TRBJ2-2,CASSPDSGGLTGELFF,TGTGCCAGCAGCCCAGATTCGGGGGGGCTAACCGGGGAGCTGTTTTTT
TRBV7-9,13,NA,TRBD2,TRBJ2-7,CASSLTSGYEQYF,TGTGCCAGCAGCTTGACTAGCGGGTACGAGCAGTACTTC
TRBV27,16,NA,TRBD2,TRBJ2-7,CASSFSGTSGVDEQYF,TGTGCCAGCAGTTTCTCCGGGACTAGCGGGGTGGACGAGCAGTACTTC
TRBV30,15,NA,TRBD1,TRBJ2-1,CAWSIGDRGYNEQFF,TGTGCCTGGAGTATTGGAGACAGGGGCTACAATGAGCAGTTCTTC
TRBV7-9,14,NA,NA,TRBJ2-3,CASSLIGRADTQYF,TGTGCCAGCAGCTTAATCGGACGGGCGGATACGCAGTATTTT
TRBV19,14,NA,NA,TRBJ2-3,CASRGLFSTDTQYF,TGTGCCAGCCGAGGCCTCTTTAGCACAGATACGCAGTATTTT
TRBV18,14,few,TRBD1,TRBJ1-2,CASSPQGAAEGYTF,TGTGCCAGCTCACCACAGGGGGCAGCGGAGGGCTACACCTTC
TRBV6-5,12,NA,NA,TRBJ1-2,CASRDQTYGYTF,TGTGCCAGCAGAGACCAGACCTATGGCTACACCTTC
TRBV27,20,few,TRBD1,TRBJ1-4,CASSPLAPDRDGATNEKLFF,TGTGCCAGCAGTCCCCTAGCCCCTGACAGGGACGGAGCAACTAATGAAAAACTGTTTTTT
TRBV5-1,11,few,NA,TRBJ2-7,CASSSSYEQYF,TGCGCCAGCAGCTCCTCCTACGAGCAGTACTTC
TRBV6-6,14,NA,NA,TRBJ2-5,CASSSRGVWETQYF,TGTGCCAGCAGTTCGAGGGGAGTCTGGGAGACCCAGTACTTC
TRBV28,15,NA,TRBD1,TRBJ2-5,CASTDVQGARETQYF,TGTGCCAGCACCGACGTACAGGGGGCTCGGGAGACCCAGTACTTC
TRBV4-3,16,NA,TRBD1,TRBJ2-7,CASSQRQGSGSYEQYF,TGCGCCAGCAGCCAACGACAGGGCTCAGGCTCCTACGAGCAGTACTTC
TRBV4-2,17,NA,TRBD2,TRBJ2-2,CASSQTGLAGEAGELFF,TGTGCCAGCAGCCAAACGGGACTAGCGGGAGAGGCCGGGGAGCTGTTTTTT
TRBV11-2,16,NA,NA,TRBJ2-7,CASSLDSGGLLYEQYF,TGTGCCAGCAGCTTAGACAGCGGAGGACTCCTTTACGAGCAGTACTTC
TRBV6-5,15,NA,TRBD1,TRBJ1-5,CASSKQGLGNQPQHF,TGTGCCAGCAGTAAACAGGGGTTAGGCAATCAGCCCCAGCATTTT
TRBV5-6,15,NA,TRBD1,TRBJ2-7,CASSWRTGAIYEQYF,TGTGCCAGCAGCTGGAGGACAGGGGCCATTTACGAGCAGTACTTC
TRBV5-6,15,NA,TRBD1,TRBJ2-5,CASSRTSTGGETQYF,TGTGCCAGCAGCCGTACATCGACAGGGGGAGAGACCCAGTACTTC